This note documents a single T cell receptor beta chain sequence. Its antigen is undetermined. The same CDR3 also results from other DNA sequences found in this sample. This specimen belongs to a study of cytotoxic CD8 clonotypes in ibrutinib-treated CLL. Findings of the study overall: At the start, clonality exceeded age-matched healthy donors and followed circulating CD8+ T-cell counts. Elevated clonality accompanied ibrutinib response, with a return toward baseline values at progression. Collection times varied between progressing and sustained-remission patients.

Using immunoSEQ multiplex PCR, the repertoire was profiled, and TCRdb retains in-frame clones only, with some absent. The repertoire includes about 97,000 clones, about 74% of them detected once, and just under 25% sits in the top ten. The sequencing here drew on PBMCs, taken after 24 months of ibrutinib treatment. The receptor was isolated from a human donor with chronic lymphocytic leukemia.

In DNA form, the CDR3 reads TGCGCCAGCAGCTCCTCCTACGAGCAGTACTTC. Its translation is CASSSSYEQYF. This chain links TRBV5-1 with TRBJ2-7; D is unresolved. There are 11 residues in the CDR3. CDR1 SGHRS and CDR2 YFSETQ come from the germline V gene. V was clipped by 3 bases and J by 0 bases, with 1 base between them.